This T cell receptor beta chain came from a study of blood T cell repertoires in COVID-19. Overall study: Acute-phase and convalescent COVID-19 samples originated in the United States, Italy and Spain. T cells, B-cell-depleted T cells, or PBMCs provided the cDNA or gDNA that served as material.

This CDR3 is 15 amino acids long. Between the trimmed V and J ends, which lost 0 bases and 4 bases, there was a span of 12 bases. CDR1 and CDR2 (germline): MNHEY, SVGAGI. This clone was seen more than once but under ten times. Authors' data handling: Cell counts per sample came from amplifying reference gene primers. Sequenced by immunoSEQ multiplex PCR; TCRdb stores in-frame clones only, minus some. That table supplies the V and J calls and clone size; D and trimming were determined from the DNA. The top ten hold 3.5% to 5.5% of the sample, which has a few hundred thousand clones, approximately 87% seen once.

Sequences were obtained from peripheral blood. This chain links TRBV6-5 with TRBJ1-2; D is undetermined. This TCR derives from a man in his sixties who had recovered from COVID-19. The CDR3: CASSYSGQSFYGYTF. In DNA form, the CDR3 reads TGTGCCAGCAGTTACTCGGGCCAGTCTTTCTATGGCTACACCTTC.